Described below is a single T cell receptor beta chain sequence and its context. Its antigen is unidentified. This record comes from a study of shared clonotypes between healthy human individuals. Study-wide points: Genetic and exposure-history diversity was limited by the small donor number.

It was some 84 million PBMCs that unsorted samples used for genomic DNA. Every immunoSEQ plate was one replicate of a subset's evenly spread DNA. Some clones are missing from TCRdb's copy, which holds only in-frame ones; the method was immunoSEQ multiplex PCR. The top ten hold more than 10% of the sample, which has some 500,000 clones, around 80% seen once. Per the germline V gene, CDR1 is MDHEN and CDR2 is SYDVKM. V lost 4 bases to trimming and J lost 2 bases; unmatched junction nucleotides: 8. The CDR3 is made up of 15 amino acids. Sequences were obtained from PBMCs. The chain links TRBV28 to TRBJ2-7, with TRBD2 matching 7 bases. The origin of this receptor is a woman aged 40 to 50 in good health. Some clones in this sample may be carry-over from other donors' samples. CDR3 sequence reads: CASSSPGGITYEQYF. The CDR3 coding sequence is TGTGCCAGCAGTTCGCCGGGGGGAATCACCTACGAGCAGTACTTC.